These 29 T cell receptor beta chains were sequenced from one sample in a study of T-cell memory formation after mild COVID-19. One entry per CDR3 protein, called by TCRdb with MiXCR from the 5' RACE reads. The sample has about 180,000 distinct CDR3 sequences, under 20% seen once. Sequencing was done on a sample of PBMCs or a T cell subset sorted from them (not recorded which). The receptor source for this set is a man between 18 and 35 years old who had mild COVID-19 (a few samples of this study predate the infection). Cell type and time point are not known.

The V and J genes are TRBV5-5 and TRBJ1-1; 7 nucleotides line up with TRBD1. Per the germline V gene, CDR1 is SGHKS and CDR2 is YYEKEE (reference sequence). V gave up 4 bases and J gave up 5 bases; unmatched junction bases: 8. The CDR3 runs 14 residues. The CDR3 protein is CASSGGDSRTEAFF. The DNA for the CDR3 is TGTGCCAGCAGCGGCGGGGACAGCCGAACTGAAGCTTTCTTT.

This clonotype has a handful of counts. The genes are TRBV4-1 and TRBJ1-2; 7 bases agree with TRBD1. The CDR3 has 15 residues. V lost 4 bases, J lost 2 bases, and 7 bases stayed unmatched. Germline V gene lookup returns CDR1 MGHRA and CDR2 YSYEKL. CDR3 sequence (DNA): TGCGCCAGCAGCCCCACAGGGGACAGAAACTATGGCTACACCTTC. This codes for CASSPTGDRNYGYTF.

The chain links TRBV6-4 to TRBJ1-2, with no clear D. V was cut by 3 bases and J by 4 bases, with 12 bases left in between. Germline V gene lookup returns CDR1 MRHNA and CDR2 SNTAGT. CDR3 length: 14 residues. The CDR3 is CASSESSRSYGYTF. The CDR3 DNA sequence: TGTGCCAGCAGTGAGTCTTCCCGTAGCTATGGCTACACCTTC.

This clonotype was counted ten times or more. V is TRBV5-8 and J is TRBJ2-5; D is uncertain. The CDR3 spans 13 residues. Trimming left V 4 bases short and J 5 bases short, with 12 bases between. Germline V gives CDR1 SGHTS, CDR2 YDEGEE. CDR3 nucleotide sequence: TGTGCCAGCAGCCGACACCTGGGGGAGACCCAGTACTTC. It specifies CASSRHLGETQYF.

The CDR3 is CSATQVPLGDTQYF. The CDR3 DNA reads TGCAGTGCTACCCAAGTACCCTTGGGAGATACGCAGTATTTT. The chain combines TRBV20-1 with TRBJ2-3, with unresolved D. Germline assignment: CDR1 DFQATT and CDR2 SNEGSKA (reference sequence). V lost 4 bases and J 5 bases, leaving 16 bases between the germline ends. The CDR3 has 14 amino acids.

The V call is TRBV7-2, the J call TRBJ2-1; TRBD2 matches at 10 bases. Germline loops: CDR1 SGHTA, CDR2 FQGNSA. Unmatched junction bases numbered 5, after V lost 2 bases and J lost 7 bases. CDR3 length equals 15 residues. As DNA, the CDR3 is TGTGCCAGCAGCTTATCCAGCGGGGGGGCAAATGAGCAGTTCTTC. Protein: CASSLSSGGANEQFF.

This clonotype has only one observation. The chain couples TRBV6-5 to TRBJ2-2, with 8 bases aligning to TRBD1. This CDR3 spans 18 amino acids. Germline CDR1 MNHEY, CDR2 SVGAGI. After removal of 2 bases from V and 1 base from J, the junction contained 9 bases not matched to a gene. For the CDR3, the DNA is TGTGCCAGCAGTTACGGACTACTCGGGACAGGGAACACCGGGGAGCTGTTTTTT. Encoded protein: CASSYGLLGTGNTGELFF.

Notes on this clonotype: The junction departs from the called germline gene at one end, perhaps through a read error. The chain recombines TRBV7-9 with TRBJ1-2; 7 bases agree with TRBD1. This CDR3 is built from 14 residues. Looked up from germline, CDR1 is SEHNR and CDR2 is FQNEAQ (reference sequence). CDR3 nucleotide sequence: TGTGCCAGCAGCTTACTACAGGGGAACTTTGGCTACACCTTC. As protein: CASSLLQGNFGYTF.

CDR3 nucleotide sequence: TGTGCCAGCAGCTTAGCTTCCGGAGCAGATACGCAGTATTTT. It encodes CASSLASGADTQYF. The J gene is TRBJ2-3, the V gene TRBV7-6; D unclear. This CDR3 region has 14 residues. Trimming removed 0 bases at V and 4 bases at J, with 8 bases between. Germline V gives CDR1 SGHVS, CDR2 FNYEAQ.

This sequence joins TRBV12-3 or TRBV12-4 and TRBJ1-5; no firm D call. The CDR3 runs to 13 residues. V was clipped by 2 bases and J by 7 bases, with 9 bases between them. CDR3 amino acids: CASSLMDYQPQHF. The CDR3 bases are TGTGCCAGCAGTTTAATGGACTACCAGCCCCAGCATTTT.

J is TRBJ2-1 and V is TRBV5-1; 12 bases line up with TRBD2. The J segment lost 7 bases and the V segment lost 4 bases, leaving 6 bases of the junction unmatched. The CDR3 contains 15 residues. Germline loops: CDR1 SGHRS, CDR2 YFSETQ. The CDR3 loop reads CASSRDGLAGNEQFF. CDR3 DNA sequence: TGCGCCAGCAGCCGGGACGGACTAGCGGGGAATGAGCAGTTCTTC. Together with reference TRBV5-1 and TRBJ2-1, the CDR3 gives the full variable domain: KAGVTQTPRYLIKTRGQQVTLSCSPISGHRSVSWYQQTPGQGLQFLFEYFSETQRNKGNFPGRFSGRQFSNSRSEMNVSTLELGDSALYLCASSRDGLAGNEQFFGPGTRLTVL.

This clonotype was counted many times. The chain's CDR3 is CASSPGTGVGKTQYF. CDR3 nucleotide sequence: TGTGCCAGCAGCCCCGGGACAGGGGTCGGGAAGACCCAGTACTTC. The chain joins TRBV7-6 to TRBJ2-5, with TRBD1 identical over 10 bases. J was trimmed by 6 bases and V by 5 bases; bases with no gene match: 9. The V gene's germline CDR1 is SGHVS and CDR2 FNYEAQ. The CDR3 totals 15 residues.

V gene TRBV2 combines with J gene TRBJ2-5, with unresolved D. Per the germline V gene, CDR1 is SNHLY and CDR2 is FYNNEI. V dropped 6 bases and J dropped 5 bases, with 16 bases sitting between them. This CDR3 region has 14 residues. CDR3 residues: CASSPRRVRETQYF. In DNA form, the CDR3 reads TGTGCCAGCAGCCCAAGACGGGTTCGGGAGACCCAGTACTTC.

The CDR3 sequence: CSARDLAGFSVEQYF. CDR3 sequence (DNA): TGCAGTGCTAGAGATCTGGCAGGGTTTTCGGTCGAGCAGTACTTC. V gene TRBV20-1 combines with J gene TRBJ2-7, with D perhaps TRBD1 (5 bases). Germline-derived CDR1 and CDR2 are DFQATT and SNEGSKA (reference sequence). Trimming left V 0 bases short and J 6 bases short, with 18 bases between. The CDR3 runs 15 residues.

This clonotype has ten or more counts. J is TRBJ2-1 and V is TRBV24-1; the D call may be TRBD1 or TRBD2 (5 bases each). This CDR3 contains 16 residues. V shed 5 bases and J shed 3 bases, with 16 bases lying between them. The germline CDR1 and CDR2 sequences are KGHDR and SFDVKD. CDR3 sequence reads: CATSGPGRRFYNEQFF. CDR3 coding DNA: TGTGCCACCAGTGGACCGGGACGGCGCTTCTACAATGAGCAGTTCTTC.

This clonotype was found a few times. The rearrangement joins TRBV7-2 to TRBJ1-1, with D unresolved. With 1 base removed from V and 10 bases from J, the gap between germline ends came to 7 bases. CDR1 and CDR2 (germline): SGHTA, FQGNSA. The CDR3 totals 11 residues. CDR3 nucleotides: TGTGCCAGCAGCTTAGGGTCCAGAGCTTTCTTT. It is translated as CASSLGSRAFF.

The table lists this clonotype with a few counts. The V and J genes are TRBV20-1 and TRBJ1-2; 7 nucleotides agree with TRBD1. CDR1 and CDR2 (germline): DFQATT, SNEGSKA (reference sequence). V shed 6 bases, J shed 4 bases, and the junction held 11 bases outside the gene matches. The CDR3 has 14 residues. The CDR3: CSAAQGGRSYGYTF. The DNA of the CDR3 is TGCAGTGCGGCTCAGGGGGGGAGGAGCTATGGCTACACCTTC.

V usage is TRBV7-9 and J usage is TRBJ2-7, with 7 nucleotides matching TRBD1. The CDR3 runs 18 residues. CDR1 SEHNR and CDR2 FQNEAQ come from the germline V gene (reference sequence). With 5 bases clipped from V and 0 bases from J, the junction kept 16 bases outside the gene matches. The DNA of the CDR3 is TGTGCCAGCAGCCCAGGGATTCATGGGACAGAGAGCTCCTACGAGCAGTACTTC. Translated: CASSPGIHGTESSYEQYF.

This clonotype occurred a few times. The chain has TRBV10-3 and TRBJ1-1; D is unclear. The CDR3 contains 12 residues. V was cut by 4 bases and J by 11 bases, with 14 bases left in between. Germline CDR1 and CDR2: ENHRY and SYGVKD. CDR3 region: CAISALGVGAFF. In DNA, the CDR3 is TGTGCCATCAGTGCGTTGGGTGTTGGGGCTTTCTTT.

This chain joins TRBV9 and TRBJ1-2, with D tentatively TRBD1 (6 bases). Trimming pared 2 bases from V and 4 bases from J, leaving 12 bases between. The CDR3 runs to 14 residues. Germline V gene sequence: CDR1 SGDLS, CDR2 YYNGEE. This CDR3 is CASSVHGTPYGYTF. The CDR3 bases are TGTGCCAGCAGCGTTCACGGGACACCCTATGGCTACACCTTC. The full variable domain, its missing parts supplied by reference TRBV9 and TRBJ1-2, is DSGVTQTPKHLITATGQRVTLRCSPRSGDLSVYWYQQSLDQGLQFLIQYYNGEERAKGNILERFSAQQFPDLHSELNLSSLELGDSALYFCASSVHGTPYGYTFGSGTRLTVV.

The V and J genes are TRBV10-3 and TRBJ2-3; D call uncertain. V shed 8 bases and J shed 0 bases, with 6 bases lying between them. In germline, CDR1 is ENHRY, CDR2 SYGVKD. CDR3 length: 12 residues. The CDR3 DNA follows: TGTGCCATCGGCACTAGCACAGATACGCAGTATTTT. This translates into CAIGTSTDTQYF.

This clonotype occurred a few times. The chain has TRBV30 and TRBJ1-5; possibly TRBD1 for D (6 bases). V lost 4 bases and J lost 4, with 11 bases in between. Germline V lookup: CDR1 GTSNPN, CDR2 SVGIG (reference sequence). The CDR3 covers 13 residues. The CDR3 DNA is TGTGCCTGGACCAAAGGGGGGAATCAGCCCCAGCATTTT. It specifies CAWTKGGNQPQHF.

V usage is TRBV12-5 and J usage is TRBJ1-4; D call uncertain. CDR3 length: 13 amino acids. Germline V lookup: CDR1 LGHNT, CDR2 FRNRAP. V was shortened by 1 base and J by 15 bases, with 15 bases between the two germline ends. The CDR3 region is CASGLGPGARLFF. DNA for the CDR3: TGTGCTAGTGGTTTGGGACCTGGTGCTCGTTTGTTTTTT.

This clonotype was detected only a few times. The gene calls are TRBV2 and TRBJ1-2; TRBD1 is a possible D gene (6 bases). This CDR3 is 12 amino acids long. Between the trimmed V and J ends, which lost 11 bases and 2 bases, there was a span of 12 bases. Germline CDR1 reads SNHLY; CDR2 reads FYNNEI. The CDR3 loop reads CAGAGANYGYTF. The CDR3 DNA follows: TGTGCCGGAGCAGGGGCAAACTATGGCTACACCTTC.

This clonotype was seen ten or more times. This chain links TRBV5-6 with TRBJ1-6, with 11 bases lining up with TRBD1. The junction had 11 bases not matched to a gene; V was cut back by 7 bases and J by 11 bases. CDR3 length: 15 residues. Germline V lookup: CDR1 SGHDT, CDR2 YYEEEE. Written as DNA, the CDR3 is TGTGCCAGCGTCCGATGGGGACAGGGGGAGACACCCCTCCACTTT. Translated: CASVRWGQGETPLHF.

This clonotype was recorded a few times. V is TRBV18 and J is TRBJ1-2; D not resolved. V lost 2 bases and J 7 bases, leaving 11 bases between the germline ends. CDR1 and CDR2 (germline): KGHSH, LQKENI. This CDR3 is 13 amino acids long. The CDR3 DNA is TGTGCCAGCTCACCAGAACAGAGCACTGGCTACACCTTC. It yields the protein CASSPEQSTGYTF.

In regard to this clonotype: The junction does not match germline at one end; this may be a read error. This chain uses TRBV6-6 with TRBJ2-5; TRBD2 aligns across 9 bases. CDR1 MNHNY and CDR2 SVGAGI come from the germline V gene (reference sequence). The CDR3 is 16 residues long. CDR3 sequence: CASSYISASGGPPAVF. CDR3 DNA: TGTGCCAGCAGTTACATTTCCGCGAGCGGGGGGCCGCCAGCCGTTTTC.

The V and J genes are TRBV10-3 and TRBJ1-5; D unresolved. The CDR3 runs to 13 residues. CDR1 ENHRY and CDR2 SYGVKD come from the germline V gene. V lost 6 bases and J lost 2, with 8 bases in between. This CDR3 reads CAIRPDGNQPQHF. CDR3 DNA: TGTGCCATCAGGCCAGACGGCAATCAGCCCCAGCATTTT.

This clonotype was seen repeatedly, ten times or more. V gene TRBV11-2 combines with J gene TRBJ2-3; TRBD2 matches 8 bases. This CDR3 spans 15 amino acids. The germline gives CDR1 SGHAT, CDR2 FQNNGV. V shed 4 bases, J shed 4 bases, and the junction held 7 bases outside the gene matches. The DNA for the CDR3 is TGTGCCAGCAGCTACGTGGCGGGGGGATCAGATACGCAGTATTTT. The encoded protein is CASSYVAGGSDTQYF.